This T cell receptor (beta chain) is drawn from a study of T-cell memory formation after mild COVID-19. Study observations and caveats: Clones that contracted clustered mainly in CM and EM if CD4+ and in EMRA if CD8+. Pre-infection memory contained some responding clones, which suggested that cross-reactive memory had joined.

Constant-segment primers served in 5'RACE that generated TCR alpha and TCR beta cDNA libraries bearing sample barcodes and UMIs. TCRdb fed the 5' RACE reads into MiXCR, producing one record per CDR3 protein. The sample includes 30,000 to 45,000 distinct CDR3 sequences, over 9.5% of them seen just once. This clonotype was recorded many times. Its matching antigen is unknown. This CDR3 is built from 16 residues. The germline V gene has CDR1 SGHKS and CDR2 YYEKEE (reference sequence). V was pared by 0 bases and J by 3 bases, with 5 bases of the junction left unmatched. Sequenced: PBMCs or a T cell subset sorted from them (not recorded which). The sequence came from a man between 18 and 29 years old who had mild COVID-19 (a few samples of this study predate the infection). Cell type and time point are not known. The V and J genes are TRBV5-5 and TRBJ2-7; 11 bases match TRBD1. The CDR3 DNA follows: TGTGCCAGCAGCTTGGATGCCGGGACAGGGGGCTACGAGCAGTACTTC. This gives the protein CASSLDAGTGGYEQYF. Filled out from reference TRBV5-5 and TRBJ2-7, the complete variable domain reads DAGVTQSPTHLIKTRGQQVTLRCSPISGHKSVSWYQQVLGQGPQFIFQYYEKEERGRGNFPDRFSARQFPNYSSELNVNALLLGDSALYLCASSLDAGTGGYEQYFGPGTRLTVT.